Given below is one T cell receptor beta chain in context. Its target is not known. Repertoires were generated with immunoSEQ multiplex PCR, while TCRdb's copy carries only in-frame clones and drops some. The data hold tens of thousands of clones, with over 70% observed a single time. The CDR3 covers 14 residues. CDR1 is SGHDN and CDR2 is FVKESK in the germline V gene. V lost 4 bases to trimming and J lost 3 bases, with 10 bases between them. These data come from a study of PD-1 blockade in classical Hodgkin lymphoma. General study findings and limits: Complete responders matched newly diagnosed patients in baseline diversity.

With no exception, relapse followed autologous stem cell transplantation in all patients, and brentuximab vedotin exposure varied. Source: peripheral blood mononuclear cells (PBMCs), taken before the second cycle of nivolumab. The origin of this receptor is a human donor with classical Hodgkin lymphoma. The J gene is TRBJ1-5, the V gene TRBV14; D not resolved. CDR3 amino acids: CASSRRADNQPQHF. The CDR3 DNA is TGTGCCAGCAGCCGACGAGCGGACAATCAGCCCCAGCATTTT. Using reference TRBV14 and TRBJ1-5 for the parts outside the CDR3, the full variable domain is EAGVTQFPSHSVIEKGQTVTLRCDPISGHDNLYWYRRVMGKEIKFLLHFVKESKQDESGMPNNRFLAERTGGTYSTLKVQPAELEDSGVYFCASSRRADNQPQHFGDGTRLSIL.